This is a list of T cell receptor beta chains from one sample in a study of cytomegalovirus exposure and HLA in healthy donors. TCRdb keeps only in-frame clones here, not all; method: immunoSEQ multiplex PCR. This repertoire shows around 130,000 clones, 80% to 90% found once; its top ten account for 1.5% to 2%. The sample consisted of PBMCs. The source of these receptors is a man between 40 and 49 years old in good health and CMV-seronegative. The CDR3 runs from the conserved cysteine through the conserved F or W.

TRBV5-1,CASSGRPMGGNEQFF
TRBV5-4,CASSLGGGTGGNEQFF
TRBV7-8,CASSPVGGGYNEQFF
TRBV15,CATSREMPWGRADFTDTQYF
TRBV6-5,CASRTPGQGNTEAFF
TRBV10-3,CAISAPGQGDNEQFF
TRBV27,CASRGGYSNQPQHF
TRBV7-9,CASSLSRQGGTEAFF
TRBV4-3,CASSQGFVQGQPTNEKLFF
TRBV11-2,CASSLEVTGSNTGELFF
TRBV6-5,CASSYSGQGAEKLFF
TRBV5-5,CASSLAPMGGTSSGANVLTF